This T cell receptor beta chain stems from a study of blood T cell repertoires in COVID-19. Study as a whole: T cells, B-cell-depleted T cells, or PBMCs supplied cDNA or gDNA.

V lost 6 bases, J lost 5 bases, and 4 bases stayed unmatched. In germline, CDR1 is MNHEY, CDR2 SVGEGT. The CDR3 spans 13 residues. Original handling: Estimates of nucleated cell counts were drawn from the amplification of reference gene primers. Assay: immunoSEQ multiplex PCR; the TCRdb copy retains only in-frame clones and omits some. V and J calls and clone size are copied from that table; D and trimming were computed from the DNA. The repertoire includes around 290,000 clones, around 90% of them detected once, and about 1.7% sits in the top ten. Participants, about 18 to 100 years old, spanned fewer than 25 US areas. In Cohort 3, a recovered donor had either two negative PCRs, clearance, or symptom resolution.

The TCR comes from a woman aged 40 to 55 who had recovered from COVID-19. Sample: PBMCs or T cells enriched from blood (not recorded which). The V and J genes are TRBV6-2 or TRBV6-3 and TRBJ2-5, with 9 positions matching TRBD1. CDR3 nucleotide sequence: TGTGCCAGCAGCCACAGGGGGCGCGAGACCCAGTACTTC. It specifies CASSHRGRETQYF.